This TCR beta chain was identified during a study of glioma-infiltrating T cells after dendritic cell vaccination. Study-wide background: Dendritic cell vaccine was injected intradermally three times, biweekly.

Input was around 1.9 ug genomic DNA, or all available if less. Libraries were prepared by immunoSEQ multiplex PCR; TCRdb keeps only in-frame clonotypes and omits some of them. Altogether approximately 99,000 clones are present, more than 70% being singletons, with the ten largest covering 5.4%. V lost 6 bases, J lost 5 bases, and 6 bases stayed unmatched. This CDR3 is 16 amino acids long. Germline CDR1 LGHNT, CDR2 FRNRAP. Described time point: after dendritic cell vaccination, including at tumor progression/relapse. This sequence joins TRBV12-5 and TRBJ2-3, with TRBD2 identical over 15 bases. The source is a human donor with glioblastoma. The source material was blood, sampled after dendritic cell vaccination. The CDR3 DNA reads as TGTGCTAGTGGCCCCGGACTAGCGGGGGGGCGAGATACGCAGTATTTT. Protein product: CASGPGLAGGRDTQYF.